These 27 T cell receptor beta chains were all obtained from the same sample, sequenced in a study of Graves' ophthalmopathy and Graves' hyperthyroidism. RNA transcripts provided the template for amplifying TCR beta CDR3 regions. In the first round, RT-PCR was carried out with HTBI primers, and a multiplex PCR formed the second round. TCRdb re-derived calls from the multiplex PCR reads in MiXCR, one entry per CDR3 protein. This sample carries some 370,000 distinct CDR3 sequences, about 15% of them seen once, and the ten largest clones take 2.4%. Sequencing was done on a sample of peripheral blood. Receptors originate from an adult woman with stable Graves' hyperthyroidism.

In this sample, this clonotype turned up many times. The rearrangement joins TRBV6-1 to TRBJ2-7; 11 bases agree with TRBD1. J was trimmed by 7 bases and V by 5 bases; bases with no gene match: 7. Per germline, CDR1 MNHNS and CDR2 SASEGT. The CDR3 is made up of 14 amino acids. The CDR3 loop reads CASSLRGTGGEQYF. The CDR3 DNA reads TGTGCCAGCAGTCTCCGGGGGACAGGGGGTGAGCAGTACTTC.

In this sample, this clonotype turned up many times. J is TRBJ1-2 and V is TRBV28, with D maybe TRBD1 (6 bases). Deletions cut 3 bases from V and 3 bases from J, with 14 bases between. The germline V gene encodes CDR1 MDHEN and CDR2 SYDVKM. This CDR3 spans 15 amino acids. CDR3 coding DNA: TGTGCCAGCAGTTTTGTCGGGGGCGCGGACTATGGCTACACCTTC. Translating gives CASSFVGGADYGYTF.

The chain uses TRBV12-3 or TRBV12-4 and TRBJ1-2; TRBD1 matches 7 bases. Trimming took 3 bases from V and 12 from J; bases not matched to a gene: 10. There are 13 residues in the CDR3. In nucleotides, the CDR3 is TGTGCCAGCAGTTTGGGGGGACAGTACCTTGACACCTTC. The encoded protein is CASSLGGQYLDTF.

This chain's CDR3 is CASSDSFDEQYF. CDR3 sequence (DNA): TGTGCCAGCAGTGACAGTTTTGACGAGCAGTACTTC. The chain couples TRBV6-1 to TRBJ2-7; D remains ambiguous. The CDR3 is 12 amino acids. V shed 3 bases and J shed 5 bases, with 8 bases lying between them. Per germline, CDR1 MNHNS and CDR2 SASEGT.

In its sample, this clonotype was seen many times. The V gene is TRBV9, the J gene TRBJ1-1, with D maybe TRBD1 (5 bases). CDR3 length equals 14 residues. The germline V gene encodes CDR1 SGDLS and CDR2 YYNGEE. V was cut by 4 bases and J by 8 bases, with 18 bases left in between. The CDR3 spells CASSLGGGGKEAFF. The CDR3 DNA reads as TGTGCCAGCAGCCTCGGAGGCGGGGGGAAGGAAGCTTTCTTT.

At least ten counts were recorded for this clonotype. V is TRBV30 and J is TRBJ1-1; D ambiguous. The germline CDR1 and CDR2 sequences are GTSNPN and SVGIG (reference sequence). The CDR3 length is 14 residues. V shed 5 bases and J shed 6 bases, with 19 bases lying between them. CDR3 nucleotides: TGTGCCTGGGACCGGGCTCCATTTACGTCTGAAGCTTTCTTT. Protein sequence: CAWDRAPFTSEAFF.

This clonotype appeared a few times. This chain joins TRBV12-3 or TRBV12-4 and TRBJ2-7; the D gene is possibly TRBD2 (6 bases). The CDR3 runs 14 residues. The germline V and J ends were trimmed by 1 base and 2 bases, with 9 bases remaining between them. The CDR3 spells CASSLDPGAYEQYF. The CDR3 region has the DNA TGTGCCAGCAGTTTAGATCCGGGGGCCTACGAGCAGTACTTC.

V usage is TRBV28 and J usage is TRBJ1-1; D is undetermined. This CDR3 spans 15 amino acids. Per germline, CDR1 MDHEN and CDR2 SYDVKM. Deletions cut 3 bases from V and 0 bases from J, with 11 bases between. The CDR3 DNA sequence: TGTGCCAGCAGTTTTCAGTGGAACATGAACACTGAAGCTTTCTTT. It is translated as CASSFQWNMNTEAFF.

This clonotype has at least ten counts. The chain joins TRBV6-5 to TRBJ2-7, with a possible D match to TRBD1 (5 bases). CDR1 is MNHEY and CDR2 is SVGAGI in the germline V gene. The CDR3 is 14 residues long. Trimming took off 2 bases at V and 3 bases at J, with 11 bases between the two ends. CDR3 sequence (DNA): TGTGCCAGCAGTTACCAGGGTCCCGGCTACGAGCAGTACTTC. This sequence encodes CASSYQGPGYEQYF.

This clonotype was seen repeatedly, ten times or more. This chain links TRBV12-3 or TRBV12-4 with TRBJ2-7, with 9 bases matching TRBD1. The CDR3 extends over 15 amino acids. With 7 bases clipped from V and 6 bases from J, the junction kept 13 bases outside the gene matches. In DNA form, the CDR3 reads TGTGCCAGCAAAGGGGGGGGGACAGGGCCCTCCGAGCAGTACTTC. It yields the protein CASKGGGTGPSEQYF.

This rearrangement joins TRBV4-1 to TRBJ2-7; 11 positions match TRBD2. The CDR3 spans 16 residues. CDR1 and CDR2 (germline): MGHRA, YSYEKL. Trimming cost V 1 base and J 4 bases; bases outside gene matches: 6. This CDR3 is CASSQVLAGDQYEQYF. CDR3 in DNA: TGCGCCAGCAGCCAAGTACTAGCGGGAGACCAATACGAGCAGTACTTC.

This clonotype was counted at least ten times. Possible read error: a much larger clone is one base away. The chain joins TRBV2 to TRBJ1-1, with D uncertain. The length of the CDR3 is 12 residues. Germline V CDR1 and CDR2: SNHLY, FYNNEI. The CDR3 is CASRTENTEACF. DNA of the CDR3: TGTGCCAGCAGAACAGAGAACACTGAAGCTTGCTTT.

This clonotype showed up many times. The chain recombines TRBV30 with TRBJ2-5, with TRBD2 matching 8 bases. V trimming: 1 base; J trimming: 2 bases; junction bases outside the gene matches: 3. CDR3 length: 14 amino acids. Germline loops: CDR1 GTSNPN, CDR2 SVGIG (reference sequence). The DNA for the CDR3 is TGTGCCTGGAGTGGAATAGCGGGACAAGAGACCCAGTACTTC. It encodes CAWSGIAGQETQYF. Complete variable domain (other parts from reference TRBV30 and TRBJ2-5): SQTIHQWPATLVQPVGSPLSLECTVEGTSNPNLYWYRQAAGRGLQLLFYSVGIGQISSEVPQNLSASRPQDRQFILSSKKLLLSDSGFYLCAWSGIAGQETQYFGPGTRLLVL.

To note about this clonotype: The junction departs from germline at one end; a sequencing error may be responsible. The rearrangement links TRBV20-1 to TRBJ2-7; weak D call: TRBD2 (6 bases). Germline values: CDR1 DFQATT, CDR2 SNEGSKA (reference sequence). CDR3 length: 15 residues. CDR3 in DNA: TGCAGTGTCAGGAAAGGGCGGGATCGGTCCTACGATCAGTACTTC. Encoded protein: CSVRKGRDRSYDQYF.

This clonotype was found once. The junction does not match germline at one end; this may be a read error. The J gene is TRBJ1-6, the V gene TRBV6-1; a weak D match, TRBD1 (5 bases). The CDR3 spans 15 residues. The germline V gene encodes CDR1 MNHNS and CDR2 SASEGT. DNA for the CDR3: TGTGCCAGCAGAGAAGGGGCAGCCCAAATATTCACCCTCCACTTT. This translates into CASREGAAQIFTLHF.

The sample holds many counts of this clonotype. The CDR3 DNA reads TGTGCCACTGGGACAGGGTCCACCTACGAGCAGTACTTC. Translation gives CATGTGSTYEQYF. The chain couples TRBV19 to TRBJ2-7; TRBD1 matches at 9 bases. Germline-derived CDR1 and CDR2 are LNHDA and SQIVND (reference sequence). The CDR3 spans 13 residues. Trimming cost V 10 bases and J 2 bases; bases outside gene matches: 6.

The table lists this clonotype with many counts. V usage is TRBV28 and J usage is TRBJ1-1; no definite D call. V shed 7 bases and J shed 3 bases, with 15 bases lying between them. The CDR3 has 14 amino acids. CDR1 and CDR2 (germline): MDHEN, SYDVKM. This chain's CDR3 is CASKPPGVDTEAFF. The CDR3 DNA sequence: TGTGCCAGCAAACCACCCGGGGTCGACACTGAAGCTTTCTTT.

This clonotype was picked up many times. DNA for the CDR3: TGTGCCAGCAGCTTATCTTCGGCGGGCAGTCCCTACGAGCAGTACTTC. This translates into CASSLSSAGSPYEQYF. The chain couples TRBV11-2 to TRBJ2-7, with D possibly TRBD2 on 5 matching bases. The germline V and J ends were trimmed by 2 bases and 2 bases, with 16 bases remaining between them. Germline values: CDR1 SGHAT, CDR2 FQNNGV. This CDR3 contains 16 residues. Using reference TRBV11-2 and TRBJ2-7 for the parts outside the CDR3, the full variable domain is EAGVAQSPRYKIIEKRQSVAFWCNPISGHATLYWYQQILGQGPKLLIQFQNNGVVDDSQLPKDRFSAERLKGVDSTLKIQPAKLEDSAVYLCASSLSSAGSPYEQYFGPGTRLTVT.

This clonotype has just one count. The chain carries TRBV6-1 and TRBJ1-2, with TRBD1 matching 7 bases. Germline CDR1 is MNHNS and CDR2 is SASEGT. With V trimmed by 4 bases and J by 8 bases, 10 bases remained unmatched. This CDR3 comprises 14 residues. The CDR3 here is CASSVRQGEGGYTF. The DNA of the CDR3 is TGTGCCAGCAGTGTCCGACAGGGCGAGGGGGGCTACACCTTC.

This clonotype was seen repeatedly, ten times or more. This chain uses TRBV6-2 or TRBV6-3 with TRBJ1-1; D may be TRBD1 (5 bases). Germline CDR1 reads MNHEY; CDR2 reads SVGEGT. The CDR3 totals 18 residues. Trimming removed 8 bases from V and 0 bases from J, with 25 bases in between. The CDR3 loop is CASQTIRRGSRMNTEAFF. In DNA, the CDR3 is TGTGCCAGCCAAACTATTAGGCGGGGGTCCCGGATGAACACTGAAGCTTTCTTT.

This clonotype has only a few counts. The chain carries TRBV24-1 and TRBJ2-2; D gene uncertain. V shed 0 bases and J shed 5 bases, with 6 bases lying between them. This CDR3 has 14 residues. The germline V gene encodes CDR1 KGHDR and CDR2 SFDVKD. CDR3: CATSDLTDTGELFF. As DNA, the CDR3 is TGTGCCACCAGTGATTTGACGGATACCGGGGAGCTGTTTTTT.

This clonotype was counted many times. V gene TRBV6-2 or TRBV6-3 combines with J gene TRBJ2-4, with D perhaps TRBD1 (5 bases). CDR3 length: 15 amino acids. Trimming pared 6 bases from V and 1 base from J, leaving 13 bases between. Germline V gene data show CDR1 as MNHEY and CDR2 as SVGEGT. The CDR3 DNA is TGTGCCAGCAGCCGCTCAGGGATCGCCAAAAACATTCAGTACTTC. Translating it yields CASSRSGIAKNIQYF.

This clonotype was counted at least ten times. The J gene is TRBJ2-5, the V gene TRBV30, with 11 positions matching TRBD2. The V and J ends lost 1 base and 5 bases, in that order; junction bases with no gene match: 6. CDR1 GTSNPN and CDR2 SVGIG come from the germline V gene (reference sequence). The CDR3 spans 15 residues. CDR3 protein: CAWSARLAGSETQYF. CDR3 nucleotides: TGTGCCTGGAGTGCCCGACTAGCGGGAAGTGAGACCCAGTACTTC.

J is TRBJ2-2 and V is TRBV12-3 or TRBV12-4; the D is unclear. This CDR3 has 13 amino acids. The germline V and J ends were trimmed by 2 bases and 5 bases, with 6 bases remaining between them. As DNA, the CDR3 is TGTGCCAGCAGTTTACAAGCTACCGGGGAGCTGTTTTTT. Protein product: CASSLQATGELFF.

This clonotype was counted at least ten times. V is TRBV7-2 and J is TRBJ1-6; 8 positions agree with TRBD1. Looked up from germline, CDR1 is SGHTA and CDR2 is FQGNSA. The CDR3 has 13 amino acids. The V gene end was trimmed by 6 bases and the J gene end by 10 bases; junction bases not matched to a gene: 5. The CDR3 loop is CASSSGGGSPLHF. The CDR3 bases are TGTGCCAGCAGTTCAGGGGGCGGGTCACCCCTCCACTTT.

This chain links TRBV27 with TRBJ1-1; the match to TRBD1 covers 8 bases. Germline CDR1 MNHEY, CDR2 SMNVEV (reference sequence). This CDR3 comprises 15 residues. J lost 3 bases, V lost 0 bases, and 3 bases had no gene match. The CDR3 loop reads CASSLSTGADTEAFF. CDR3 in DNA: TGTGCCAGCAGTTTATCGACAGGGGCCGACACTGAAGCTTTCTTT.

The table lists this clonotype with many counts. This rearrangement joins TRBV28 to TRBJ1-5; D is unclear. This CDR3 is built from 14 residues. Germline-derived CDR1 and CDR2 are MDHEN and SYDVKM. V was trimmed by 3 bases and J by 1 base, leaving 7 bases between them. The CDR3 coding sequence is TGTGCCAGCAGTTTGGGTCAGAGCAATCAGCCCCAGCATTTT. Protein product: CASSLGQSNQPQHF.